This T cell receptor (beta chain) was documented in a study of Graves' ophthalmopathy and Graves' hyperthyroidism. The authors amplified TCR beta CDR3 regions, and they did so from RNA transcripts for repertoire sequencing. First-round RT-PCR used HTBI primers; second-round multiplex PCR followed. In TCRdb, the multiplex PCR reads were re-called with MiXCR into one record per CDR3 protein. Among almost 750,000 distinct CDR3 sequences listed, 40% were seen once. Other autoimmune diseases, uncontrolled infections, pregnancy or lactation excluded patients from enrollment. The germline V and J ends were trimmed by 4 bases and 4 bases, with 15 bases remaining between them. Germline CDR1 SQVTM, CDR2 ANQGSEA. The CDR3 consists of 14 residues.

The sequence was obtained from an adult man with Graves' ophthalmopathy. This chain joins TRBV29-1 and TRBJ2-3, with TRBD1 as a possible D gene (5 bases). Source material: peripheral blood. CDR3 DNA: TGCAGCGTTGTGAGTGGCAGGGTGGCAGATACGCAGTATTTT. It yields the protein CSVVSGRVADTQYF.